This T cell receptor (beta chain) was found in a study of vaccination and CD4 T cells after COVID-19. V was clipped by 0 bases and J by 8 bases; unmatched bases: 7. Germline V CDR1 and CDR2: MNHEY, SVGEGT. CDR3 length: 15 amino acids. Cultured CD4+ T cells had their DNA profiled by the Oncomine TCR Beta short-read assay. From the PCR reads, TCRdb called clonotypes with MiXCR, one entry per CDR3 protein. The sample lists approximately 13,000 distinct CDR3 sequences; approximately 55% were seen once. Treatment noted: approximately nine-day PBMC culture with coronavirus spike peptide pools or control peptides (ViraFEST assay). Concerning this clonotype itself: Its target is unknown.

Sequencing input: CD4+ T cells from blood, cultured in vitro. The TCR was taken from a human donor who had recovered from COVID-19. The chain employs TRBV6-2 or TRBV6-3 and TRBJ2-1, with 7 nucleotides matching TRBD2. This CDR3 is CASSYSGGGPYEQFF. In nucleotides, the CDR3 is TGTGCCAGCAGTTACTCGGGGGGAGGGCCTTATGAGCAGTTCTTC.